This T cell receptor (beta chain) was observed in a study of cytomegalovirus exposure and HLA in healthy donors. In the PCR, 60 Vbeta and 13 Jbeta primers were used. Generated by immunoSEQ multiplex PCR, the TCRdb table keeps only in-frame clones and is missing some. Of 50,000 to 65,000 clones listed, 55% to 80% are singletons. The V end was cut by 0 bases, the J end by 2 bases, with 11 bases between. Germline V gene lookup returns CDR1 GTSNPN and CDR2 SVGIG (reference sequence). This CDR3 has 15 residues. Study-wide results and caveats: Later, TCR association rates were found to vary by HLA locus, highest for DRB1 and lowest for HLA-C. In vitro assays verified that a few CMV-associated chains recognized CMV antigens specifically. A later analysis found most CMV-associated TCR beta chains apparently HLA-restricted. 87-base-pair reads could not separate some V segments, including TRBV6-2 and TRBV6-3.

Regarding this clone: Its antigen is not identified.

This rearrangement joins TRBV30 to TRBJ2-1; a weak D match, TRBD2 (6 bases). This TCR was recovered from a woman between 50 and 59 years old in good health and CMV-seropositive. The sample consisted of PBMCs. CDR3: CAWSVGSGPYNEQFF. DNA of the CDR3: TGTGCCTGGAGTGTAGGTAGCGGACCCTACAATGAGCAGTTCTTC.